The 21 T cell receptor beta chains listed next were all sequenced from one sample in a study of blood T cells in healthy people across ages. Together with a sample-barcoded 5' primer, a J-beta primer mix was included in a second PCR lasting about 6 to 11 cycles. TCRdb itself ran the 5' RACE reads through MiXCR, one entry per CDR3 protein. The sample has over 1.5 million distinct CDR3 sequences; roughly 52% are singletons. Material: blood. The source of these receptors is a woman aged 40 to 50 in good health.

This clonotype was seen a few times. J is TRBJ2-7 and V is TRBV13; a possible D gene is TRBD2 (5 bases). Germline V gene data show CDR1 as PRHDT and CDR2 as FYEKMQ (reference sequence). V shed 5 bases and J shed 2 bases, with 19 bases lying between them. The CDR3 consists of 16 residues. CDR3 bases: TGTGCCAGCAGCCCCCGGGAAACTGGACCCCCCTACGAGCAGTACTTC. Protein product: CASSPRETGPPYEQYF.

This clonotype came up a few times. CDR3 coding DNA: TGTGCCAGCAGCCTAGGGGGAGGGGTCCGTCAGCCCCAGCATTTT. This translates into CASSLGGGVRQPQHF. The gene calls are TRBV28 and TRBJ1-5; tentative D call: TRBD1 (6 bases). Per the germline V gene, CDR1 is MDHEN and CDR2 is SYDVKM. This CDR3 region has 15 residues. V shed 6 bases and J shed 6 bases, with 18 bases lying between them.

The chain employs TRBV7-9 and TRBJ2-5, with D tentatively TRBD2 (6 bases). The CDR3 consists of 13 residues. From germline, CDR1 is SEHNR and CDR2 FQNEAQ (reference sequence). Trimming left V 11 bases short and J 5 bases short, with 18 bases between. CDR3 in amino acids: CAGSGSGSETQYF. CDR3 DNA: TGTGCCGGTTCGGGTAGCGGCTCGGAGACCCAGTACTTC.

Only a few counts were recorded for this clonotype. V and J are TRBV19 and TRBJ2-5, with a weak D call TRBD1 (6 bases). The germline gives CDR1 LNHDA, CDR2 SQIVND (reference sequence). Trimming stripped 10 bases from V and 5 bases from J, with 14 bases between. The CDR3 spans 12 residues. The CDR3, as DNA: TGTGCCACCTTAGCGAGGGGGGAGACCCAGTACTTC. Translated: CATLARGETQYF. The complete variable domain, with remaining parts taken from reference TRBV19 and TRBJ2-5, reads DGGITQSPKYLFRKEGQNVTLSCEQNLNHDAMYWYRQDPGQGLRLIYYSQIVNDFQKGDIAEGYSVSREKKESFPLTVTSAQKNPTAFYLCATLARGETQYFGPGTRLLVL.

The chain employs TRBV29-1 and TRBJ2-2, with 14 bases fitting TRBD2. The length of the CDR3 is 19 residues. The germline V gene encodes CDR1 SQVTM and CDR2 ANQGSEA. Trimming cost V 6 bases and J 0 bases; bases outside gene matches: 12. CDR3 sequence: CSVAGLAGGPIANTGELFF. The CDR3, as DNA: TGCAGCGTGGCTGGACTAGCGGGGGGCCCAATCGCGAACACCGGGGAGCTGTTTTTT.

The chain uses TRBV6-2 or TRBV6-3 and TRBJ2-5, with TRBD2 as a possible D gene (5 bases). Germline CDR1 reads MNHEY; CDR2 reads SVGEGT. With 6 bases removed from V and 5 bases from J, the gap between germline ends came to 16 bases. The CDR3 has 14 residues. CDR3 nucleotide sequence: TGTGCCAGCAGACCCACTAGTTCTTGGGAGACCCAGTACTTC. Translation gives CASRPTSSWETQYF.

J is TRBJ2-7 and V is TRBV2, with D possibly called TRBD1 or TRBD2 (5 bases each). The CDR3 consists of 15 residues. Germline CDR1 is SNHLY and CDR2 is FYNNEI. V dropped 6 bases and J dropped 2 bases, with 17 bases sitting between them. The CDR3 sequence is CASRLDRVGPYEQYF. The CDR3 region has the DNA TGTGCCAGCAGACTAGACAGAGTGGGACCCTACGAGCAGTACTTC.

The chain couples TRBV7-9 to TRBJ1-2, with TRBD1 as a possible D gene (5 bases). Looked up from germline, CDR1 is SEHNR and CDR2 is FQNEAQ (reference sequence). With 2 bases removed from V and 4 bases from J, the gap between germline ends came to 11 bases. This CDR3 comprises 14 residues. The CDR3 nucleotides read TGTGCCAGCAGCTTAACGGGGGAGAGCTATGGCTACACCTTC. Protein sequence: CASSLTGESYGYTF.

The V and J genes are TRBV15 and TRBJ1-2, with no clear D. The CDR3 loop spans 13 amino acids. V lost 0 bases and J lost 8, with 10 bases in between. CDR1 is LNHNV, CDR2 YYDKDF, per germline (reference sequence). The CDR3 is CATSRETGLGYTF. The CDR3 nucleotides are TGTGCCACCAGCAGAGAGACTGGCCTGGGCTACACCTTC. The entire variable domain, with the rest obtained from reference TRBV15 and TRBJ1-2, is as follows: DAMVIQNPRYQVTQFGKPVTLSCSQTLNHNVMYWYQQKSSQAPKLLFHYYDKDFNNEADTPDNFQSRRPNTSFCFLDIRSPGLGDTAMYLCATSRETGLGYTFGSGTRLTVV.

V and J are TRBV7-9 and TRBJ2-1, with unresolved D. Germline V gene lookup returns CDR1 SEHNR and CDR2 FQNEAQ (reference sequence). The CDR3 contains 12 residues. The germline V and J ends were trimmed by 7 bases and 15 bases, with 19 bases remaining between them. The CDR3 region is CASTHLGKGSFF. The CDR3 bases are TGTGCCAGCACCCACTTGGGTAAGGGCTCGTTCTTC.

This rearrangement joins TRBV21-1 to TRBJ2-1; the tabulated D call, TRBD1, remains unverified against the DNA. TRBV21-1 is a pseudogene. This CDR3 is built from 15 residues. CDR3 bases: TGTGCCAGTAACTCAACCTCGGACAGAGACTACGAGCAGTTCTTC. This encodes CASNSTSDRDYEQFF.

The chain joins TRBV12-3 or TRBV12-4 to TRBJ2-6, with unresolved D. The CDR3 covers 15 residues. The ends were cut back, 5 bases at V and 4 bases at J, with 12 bases in the middle. Written as DNA, the CDR3 is TGTGCCAGCAGTCTTAAGCCCGTCGGGGCCAACGTCCTGACTTTC. Its translation is CASSLKPVGANVLTF.

The chain combines TRBV7-9 with TRBJ2-3; 12 bases match TRBD2. The CDR3 contains 17 residues. CDR1 SEHNR and CDR2 FQNEAQ come from the germline V gene (reference sequence). V was pared by 0 bases and J by 6 bases, with 7 bases of the junction left unmatched. CDR3 residues: CASSLALASGGADTQYF. CDR3 in DNA: TGTGCCAGCAGCTTAGCGCTGGCTAGCGGGGGGGCCGATACGCAGTATTTT.

This clonotype was seen a handful of times. The chain joins TRBV5-1 to TRBJ2-1, with 9 positions matching TRBD1. Per germline, CDR1 SGHRS and CDR2 YFSETQ. Trimming cost V 4 bases and J 9 bases; bases outside gene matches: 8. The CDR3 runs 14 residues. CDR3 DNA: TGCGCCAGCAGCCCGGGACAGGGTGGTAGTGAGCAGTTCTTC. Translating it yields CASSPGQGGSEQFF.

This chain uses TRBV5-1 with TRBJ2-3, with D possibly TRBD2 on 7 matching bases. The CDR3 is 17 residues long. The V gene's germline CDR1 is SGHRS and CDR2 YFSETQ. With 4 bases removed from V and 4 bases from J, the gap between germline ends came to 22 bases. This CDR3 is CASSPLAGGGGADTQYF. The DNA of the CDR3 is TGCGCCAGCAGCCCCCTGGCAGGAGGGGGGGGCGCAGATACGCAGTATTTT.

The chain is built from TRBV20-1 and TRBJ2-7; TRBD2 matches 12 bases. The germline gives CDR1 DFQATT, CDR2 SNEGSKA (reference sequence). The CDR3 covers 17 residues. V shed 0 bases, J shed 6 bases, and the junction held 12 bases outside the gene matches. Here the CDR3 reads CSARDSHQLAGGAEQYF. CDR3 nucleotides: TGCAGTGCTAGAGATTCACACCAACTAGCGGGGGGTGCCGAGCAGTACTTC.

This clonotype has a handful of counts. J is TRBJ2-3 and V is TRBV18; either TRBD1 or TRBD2 may supply D (5 bases each). Germline V gene data show CDR1 as KGHSH and CDR2 as LQKENI. The CDR3 sequence is 15 residues long. V was clipped by 6 bases and J by 4 bases, with 17 bases between them. CDR3 DNA: TGTGCCAGCTCCAATCGGGACCCCAACCCAGATACGCAGTATTTT. Its translation: CASSNRDPNPDTQYF. Full variable domain (remainder filled in from reference TRBV18 and TRBJ2-3): NAGVMQNPRHLVRRRGQEARLRCSPMKGHSHVYWYRQLPEEGLKFMVYLQKENIIDESGMPKERFSAEFPKEGPSILRIQQVVRGDSAAYFCASSNRDPNPDTQYFGPGTRLTVL.

A few counts support this clonotype. The chain joins TRBV6-2 or TRBV6-3 to TRBJ2-3; tentative D call: TRBD1 (5 bases). The CDR3 has 15 residues. The ends were cut back, 5 bases at V and 0 bases at J, with 12 bases in the middle. The germline V gene has CDR1 MNHEY and CDR2 SVGEGT. The chain's CDR3 is CASSALTASTDTQYF. CDR3 bases: TGTGCCAGCAGTGCCCTGACAGCCAGCACAGATACGCAGTATTTT.

This clonotype was recorded a few times. The gene calls are TRBV11-3 and TRBJ2-1, with 10 bases identical to TRBD1. This CDR3 has 18 residues. In germline, CDR1 is SGHNT, CDR2 YENEEA. The J segment lost 0 bases and the V segment lost 1 base, leaving 6 bases of the junction unmatched. This chain's CDR3 is CASSLGQGAHSSYNEQFF. The CDR3 region has the DNA TGTGCCAGCAGCTTAGGACAGGGGGCCCACAGCTCCTACAATGAGCAGTTCTTC.

The rearrangement joins TRBV11-2 to TRBJ1-2; 9 positions agree with TRBD1. From germline, CDR1 is SGHAT and CDR2 FQNNGV. The CDR3 has 15 amino acids. V lost 5 bases, J lost 6 bases, and 10 bases stayed unmatched. The CDR3 region is CASSPGQGMRDGYTF. In DNA, the CDR3 is TGTGCCAGCAGCCCTGGACAGGGGATGAGAGATGGCTACACCTTC.

V usage is TRBV20-1 and J usage is TRBJ2-1, with 9 positions matching TRBD1. The length of the CDR3 is 14 residues. Germline V CDR1 and CDR2: DFQATT, SNEGSKA (reference sequence). J was trimmed by 7 bases and V by 5 bases; bases with no gene match: 9. CDR3 nucleotide sequence: TGCAGTGCTTGGGGACAGGGACCTCGGAATGAGCAGTTCTTC. It is translated as CSAWGQGPRNEQFF.